Sequencing of this T cell receptor beta chain was carried out in a study of post-analysis software for immune sequencing data. Study information: The disease courses covered relapsing-remitting, secondary progressive and progressive-relapsing multiple sclerosis. Points from the study as a whole: TRBV segments more frequent in patients than in controls numbered five and included TRBV5-6, TRBV5-1 and TRBV20-1. Compared with controls, patients showed significantly lower normalized Chao1 diversity.

The CDR3 totals 12 residues. Germline V gives CDR1 MDHEN, CDR2 SYDVKM. V lost 1 base, J lost 7 bases, and 7 bases lay in between. This clonotype turned up a few times. The antigen remains undetermined. TCR beta cDNA libraries had unique molecular identifiers. Each sample of about 1 to 10 million input T cells yielded 500,000 or so cDNA molecules, so each molecule approximated one T cell. TCRdb ran MiXCR on the PCR reads and lists one entry per CDR3 protein. The table includes some 800,000 distinct CDR3 sequences, about 43% detected once. The sample consisted of blood. The source is a girl aged 10-17 years with multiple sclerosis. The chain has TRBV28 and TRBJ1-2; D is unresolved. The CDR3 bases are TGTGCCAGCAGTTTATATCCGCTTGGCTACACCTTC. Protein: CASSLYPLGYTF.